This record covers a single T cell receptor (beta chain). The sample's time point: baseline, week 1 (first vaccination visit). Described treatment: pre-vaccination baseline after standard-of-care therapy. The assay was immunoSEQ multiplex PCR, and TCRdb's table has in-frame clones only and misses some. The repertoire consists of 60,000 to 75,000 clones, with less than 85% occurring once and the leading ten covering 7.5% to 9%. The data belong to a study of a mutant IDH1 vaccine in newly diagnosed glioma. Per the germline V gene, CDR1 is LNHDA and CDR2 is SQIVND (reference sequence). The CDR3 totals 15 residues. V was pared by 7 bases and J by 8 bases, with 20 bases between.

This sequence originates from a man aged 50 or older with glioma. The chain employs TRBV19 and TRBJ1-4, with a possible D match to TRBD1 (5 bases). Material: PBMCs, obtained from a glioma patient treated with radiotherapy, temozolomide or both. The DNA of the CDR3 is TGTGCCAGTAATATCGCGGGCAGGGAAGGCGAAAAACTGTTTTTT. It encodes CASNIAGREGEKLFF.